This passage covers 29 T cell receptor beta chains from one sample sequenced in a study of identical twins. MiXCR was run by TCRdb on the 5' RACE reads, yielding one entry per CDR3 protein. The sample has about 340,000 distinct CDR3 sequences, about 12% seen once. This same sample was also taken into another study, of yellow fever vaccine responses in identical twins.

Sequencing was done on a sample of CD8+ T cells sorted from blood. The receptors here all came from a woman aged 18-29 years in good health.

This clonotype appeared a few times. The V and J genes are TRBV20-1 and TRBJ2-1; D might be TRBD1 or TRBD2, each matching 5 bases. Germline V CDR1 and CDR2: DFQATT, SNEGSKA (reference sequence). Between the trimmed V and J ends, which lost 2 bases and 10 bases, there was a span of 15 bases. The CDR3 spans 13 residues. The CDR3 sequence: CSARPGLASEQFF. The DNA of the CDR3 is TGCAGTGCTAGACCGGGGCTAGCATCCGAGCAGTTCTTC.

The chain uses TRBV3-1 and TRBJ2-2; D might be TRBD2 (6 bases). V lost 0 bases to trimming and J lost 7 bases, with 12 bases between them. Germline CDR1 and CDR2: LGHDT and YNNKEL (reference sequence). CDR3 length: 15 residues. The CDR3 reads CASSQDGRGNGELFF. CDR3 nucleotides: TGTGCCAGCAGCCAAGATGGGCGGGGTAACGGGGAGCTGTTTTTT.

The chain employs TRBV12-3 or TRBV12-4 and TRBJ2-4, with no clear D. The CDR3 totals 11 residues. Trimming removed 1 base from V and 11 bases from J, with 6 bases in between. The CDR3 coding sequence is TGTGCCAGCAGTTTAGGGGCGGTTCAGTACTTC. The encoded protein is CASSLGAVQYF.

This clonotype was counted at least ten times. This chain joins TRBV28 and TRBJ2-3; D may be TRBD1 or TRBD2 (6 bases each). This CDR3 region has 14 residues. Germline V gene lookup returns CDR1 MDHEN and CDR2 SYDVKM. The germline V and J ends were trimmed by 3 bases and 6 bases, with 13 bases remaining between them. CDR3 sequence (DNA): TGTGCCAGCAGTTTTCAGGGGAGGAAGGATACGCAGTATTTT. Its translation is CASSFQGRKDTQYF.

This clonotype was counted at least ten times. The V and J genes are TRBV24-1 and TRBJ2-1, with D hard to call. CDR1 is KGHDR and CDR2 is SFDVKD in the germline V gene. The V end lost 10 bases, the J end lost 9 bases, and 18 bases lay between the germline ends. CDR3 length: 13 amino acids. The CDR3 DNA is TGTGCCACTTGGGCCCCGGCGTCGGGTGAGCAGTTCTTC. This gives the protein CATWAPASGEQFF.

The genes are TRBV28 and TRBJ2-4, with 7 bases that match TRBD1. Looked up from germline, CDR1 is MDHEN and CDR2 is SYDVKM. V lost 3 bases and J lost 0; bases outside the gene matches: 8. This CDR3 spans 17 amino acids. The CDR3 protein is CASSFLRDSLAKNIQYF. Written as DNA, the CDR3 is TGTGCCAGCAGTTTCCTACGGGACAGCTTAGCCAAAAACATTCAGTACTTC.

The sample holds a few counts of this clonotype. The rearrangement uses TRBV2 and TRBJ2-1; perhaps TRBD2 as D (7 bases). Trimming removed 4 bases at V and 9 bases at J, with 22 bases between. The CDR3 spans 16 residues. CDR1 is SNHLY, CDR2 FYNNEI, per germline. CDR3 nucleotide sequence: TGTGCCAGCAGTGGACTGGAAGGAGGGGGGGACACTGAGCAGTTCTTC. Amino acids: CASSGLEGGGDTEQFF.

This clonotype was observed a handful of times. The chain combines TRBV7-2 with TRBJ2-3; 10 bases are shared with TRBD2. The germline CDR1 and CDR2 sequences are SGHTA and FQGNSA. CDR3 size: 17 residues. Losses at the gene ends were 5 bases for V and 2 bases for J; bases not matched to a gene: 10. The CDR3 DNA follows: TGTGCCAGCAGCCCAATCCGACTAGCGGGCTACACAGATACGCAGTATTTT. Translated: CASSPIRLAGYTDTQYF. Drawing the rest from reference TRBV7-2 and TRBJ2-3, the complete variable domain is GAGVSQSPSNKVTEKGKDVELRCDPISGHTALYWYRQSLGQGLEFLIYFQGNSAPDKSGLPSDRFSAERTGGSVSTLTIQRTQQEDSAVYLCASSPIRLAGYTDTQYFGPGTRLTVL.

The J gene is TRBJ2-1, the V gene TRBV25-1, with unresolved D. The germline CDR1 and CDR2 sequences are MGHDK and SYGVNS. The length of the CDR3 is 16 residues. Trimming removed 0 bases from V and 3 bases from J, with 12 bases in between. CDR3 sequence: CASSEYSTSDYNEQFF. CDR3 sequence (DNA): TGTGCCAGCAGTGAATATTCAACCAGCGACTACAATGAGCAGTTCTTC.

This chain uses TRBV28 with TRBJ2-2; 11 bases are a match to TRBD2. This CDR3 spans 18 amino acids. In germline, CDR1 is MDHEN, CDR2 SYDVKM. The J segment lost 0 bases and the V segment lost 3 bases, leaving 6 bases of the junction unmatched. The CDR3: CASSFLLAGATNTGELFF. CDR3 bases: TGTGCCAGCAGTTTTTTACTAGCGGGAGCCACGAACACCGGGGAGCTGTTTTTT.

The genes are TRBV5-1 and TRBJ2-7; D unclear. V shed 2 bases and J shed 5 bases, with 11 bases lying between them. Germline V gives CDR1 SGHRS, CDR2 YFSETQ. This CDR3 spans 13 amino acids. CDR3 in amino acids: CASSFLFRDEQYF. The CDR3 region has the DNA TGCGCCAGCAGCTTCTTGTTTCGGGACGAGCAGTACTTC.

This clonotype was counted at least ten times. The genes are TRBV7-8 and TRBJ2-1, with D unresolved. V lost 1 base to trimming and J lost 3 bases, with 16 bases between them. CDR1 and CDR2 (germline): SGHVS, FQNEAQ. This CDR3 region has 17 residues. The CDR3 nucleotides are TGTGCCAGCAGCTTAGGGGTGATAGCCAACCTCTACAATGAGCAGTTCTTC. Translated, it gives CASSLGVIANLYNEQFF.

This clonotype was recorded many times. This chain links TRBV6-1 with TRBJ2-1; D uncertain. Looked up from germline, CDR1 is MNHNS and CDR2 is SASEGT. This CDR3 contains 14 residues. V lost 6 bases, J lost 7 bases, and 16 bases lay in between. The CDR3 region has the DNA TGTGCCAGCAGCCGCACCATAGCCTCAAATGAGCAGTTCTTC. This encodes CASSRTIASNEQFF.

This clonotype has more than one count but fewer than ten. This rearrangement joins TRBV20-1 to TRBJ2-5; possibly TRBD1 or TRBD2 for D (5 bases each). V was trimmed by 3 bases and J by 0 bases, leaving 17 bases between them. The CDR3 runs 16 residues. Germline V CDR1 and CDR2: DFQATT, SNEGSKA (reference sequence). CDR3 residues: CSASFWGPNNQETQYF. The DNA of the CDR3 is TGCAGTGCTAGCTTCTGGGGACCGAACAACCAAGAGACCCAGTACTTC.

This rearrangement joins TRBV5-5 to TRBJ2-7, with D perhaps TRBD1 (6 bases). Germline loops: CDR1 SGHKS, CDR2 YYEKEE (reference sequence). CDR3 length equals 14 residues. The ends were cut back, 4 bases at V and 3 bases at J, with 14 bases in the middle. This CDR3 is CASSTLDRYYEQYF. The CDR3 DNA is TGTGCCAGCAGCACCCTAGACAGGTACTACGAGCAGTACTTC.

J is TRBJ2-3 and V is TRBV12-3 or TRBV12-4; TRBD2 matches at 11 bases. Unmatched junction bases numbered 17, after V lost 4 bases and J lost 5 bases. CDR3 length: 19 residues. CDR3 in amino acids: CASSSTRLAGSSWVDTQYF. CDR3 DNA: TGTGCCAGCAGTTCTACACGACTAGCGGGGTCCTCCTGGGTAGATACGCAGTATTTT.

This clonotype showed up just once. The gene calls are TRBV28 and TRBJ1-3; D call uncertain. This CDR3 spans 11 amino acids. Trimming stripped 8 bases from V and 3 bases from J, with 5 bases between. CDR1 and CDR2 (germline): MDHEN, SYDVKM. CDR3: CASSRGNTIYF. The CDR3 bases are TGTGCCAGCTCCCGTGGAAACACCATATATTTT.

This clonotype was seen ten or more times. This CDR3 reads CASGSWGELFF. CDR3 sequence (DNA): TGTGCCAGCGGTTCTTGGGGGGAGCTGTTTTTT. The rearrangement links TRBV25-1 to TRBJ2-2; no clear D gene. CDR3 length: 11 residues. Germline assignment: CDR1 MGHDK and CDR2 SYGVNS. The ends were cut back, 8 bases at V and 8 bases at J, with 9 bases in the middle.

CDR3 coding DNA: TGCGCCAGCAGCCAATGGGCGGCCGGGGAGCTGTTTTTT. It codes for CASSQWAAGELFF. V usage is TRBV4-1 and J usage is TRBJ2-2; D remains ambiguous. Germline lookup yields CDR1 MGHRA and CDR2 YSYEKL. V lost 2 bases and J lost 6, with 7 bases in between. There are 13 residues in the CDR3.

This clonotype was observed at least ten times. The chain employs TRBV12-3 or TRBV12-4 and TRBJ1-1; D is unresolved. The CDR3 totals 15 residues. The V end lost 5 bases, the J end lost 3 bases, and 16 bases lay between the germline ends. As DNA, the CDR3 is TGTGCCAGCAGTGCCCTGGCCATTTTCGACACTGAAGCTTTCTTT. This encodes CASSALAIFDTEAFF.

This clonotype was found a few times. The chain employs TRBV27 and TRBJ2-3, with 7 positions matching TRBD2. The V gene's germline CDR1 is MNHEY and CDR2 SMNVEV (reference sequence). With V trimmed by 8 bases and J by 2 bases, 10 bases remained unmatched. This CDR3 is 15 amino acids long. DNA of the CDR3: TGTGCCAGCGGCTCGGGGGGAGCAGTCACAGATACGCAGTATTTT. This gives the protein CASGSGGAVTDTQYF.

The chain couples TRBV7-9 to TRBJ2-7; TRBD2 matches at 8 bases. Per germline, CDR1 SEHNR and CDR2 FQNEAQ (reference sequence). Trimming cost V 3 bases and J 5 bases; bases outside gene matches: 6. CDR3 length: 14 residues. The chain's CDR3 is CASSFHPSGHEQYF. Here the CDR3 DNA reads TGTGCCAGCAGCTTCCATCCTAGCGGGCACGAGCAGTACTTC.

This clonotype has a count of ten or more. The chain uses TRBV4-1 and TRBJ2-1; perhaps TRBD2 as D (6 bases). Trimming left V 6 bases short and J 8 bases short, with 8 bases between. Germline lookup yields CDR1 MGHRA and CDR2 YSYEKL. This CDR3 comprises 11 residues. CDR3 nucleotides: TGCGCCAGCAGGTGGGGGGATGAGCAGTTCTTC. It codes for CASRWGDEQFF.

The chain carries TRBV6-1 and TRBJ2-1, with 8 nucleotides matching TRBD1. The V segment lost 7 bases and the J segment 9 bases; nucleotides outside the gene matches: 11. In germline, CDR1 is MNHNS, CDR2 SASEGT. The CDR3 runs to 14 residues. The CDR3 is CASTRGQGFIEQFF. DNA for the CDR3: TGTGCCAGCACTAGAGGACAGGGTTTTATTGAGCAGTTCTTC.

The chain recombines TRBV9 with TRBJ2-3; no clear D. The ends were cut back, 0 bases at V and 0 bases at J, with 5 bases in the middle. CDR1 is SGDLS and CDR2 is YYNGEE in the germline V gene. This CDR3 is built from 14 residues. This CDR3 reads CASSVEGSTDTQYF. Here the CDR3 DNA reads TGTGCCAGCAGCGTAGAGGGCAGCACAGATACGCAGTATTTT.

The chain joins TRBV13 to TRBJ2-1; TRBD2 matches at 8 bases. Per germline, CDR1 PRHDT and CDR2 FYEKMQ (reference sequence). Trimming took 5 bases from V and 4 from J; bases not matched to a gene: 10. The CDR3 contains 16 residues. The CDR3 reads CASSPRAGGFYNEQFF. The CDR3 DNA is TGTGCCAGCAGCCCACGGGCGGGGGGTTTTTACAATGAGCAGTTCTTC.

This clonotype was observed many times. The CDR3 here is CASGPSLQGEQYF. The CDR3 nucleotides are TGTGCTAGTGGTCCTTCACTTCAAGGAGAGCAGTACTTC. The chain has TRBV12-5 and TRBJ2-7; D unresolved. The CDR3 spans 13 residues. The V gene lost 5 bases and the J gene lost 7 bases, with 15 bases spanning the gap. Per germline, CDR1 LGHNT and CDR2 FRNRAP.

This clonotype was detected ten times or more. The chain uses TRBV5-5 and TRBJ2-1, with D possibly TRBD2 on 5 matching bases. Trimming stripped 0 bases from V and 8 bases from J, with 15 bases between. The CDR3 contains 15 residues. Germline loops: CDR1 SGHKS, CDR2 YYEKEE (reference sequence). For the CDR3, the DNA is TGTGCCAGCAGCTTGGGCCTAAGCGGAGACGATGAGCAGTTCTTC. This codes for CASSLGLSGDDEQFF.

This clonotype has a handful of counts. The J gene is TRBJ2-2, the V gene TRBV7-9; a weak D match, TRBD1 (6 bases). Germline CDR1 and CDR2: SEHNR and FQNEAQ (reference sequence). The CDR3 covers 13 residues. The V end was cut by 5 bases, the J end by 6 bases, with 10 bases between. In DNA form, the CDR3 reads TGTGCCAGCAGCAACAGGGCCCCCGGGGAGCTGTTTTTT. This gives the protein CASSNRAPGELFF.